Sequencing of this TCR beta chain was carried out in a study of blood T cell repertoires in COVID-19. The data were produced by immunoSEQ multiplex PCR, yet TCRdb's version contains in-frame clones alone and is incomplete. Among around 190,000 clones listed, 85% to 90% were seen once. The CDR3 is 13 amino acids. Per germline, CDR1 SGHRS and CDR2 YFSETQ. Trimming cost V 4 bases and J 1 base, with 5 bases left between them. The clonotype was recovered from a man younger than 35 with active or convalescent COVID-19. Input material: peripheral blood. J is TRBJ2-2 and V is TRBV5-1; D unclear. The CDR3 protein is CASSGGNTGELFF. As DNA, the CDR3 is TGCGCCAGCAGCGGCGGGAACACCGGGGAGCTGTTTTTT.